The 31 T cell receptor beta chains listed next were all sequenced from one sample in a study of cytotoxic CD8 clonotypes in ibrutinib-treated CLL. The protocol was immunoSEQ multiplex PCR, while the TCRdb copy is restricted to in-frame clones and leaves out a portion. The data contain some 300,000 clones, roughly 85% of them singletons. The sample consisted of PBMCs, taken before ibrutinib treatment. These receptors all stem from a human donor with chronic lymphocytic leukemia.

The chain has TRBV28 and TRBJ1-5, with 9 bases aligning to TRBD1. This CDR3 contains 17 residues. J lost 3 bases, V lost 4 bases, and 10 bases had no gene match. The germline CDR1 and CDR2 sequences are MDHEN and SYDVKM. CDR3 in amino acids: CASSSLSGTGYNQPQHF. The CDR3 DNA is TGTGCCAGCAGTTCGCTTTCCGGGACAGGGTACAATCAGCCCCAGCATTTT.

This chain uses TRBV7-9 with TRBJ2-3; D perhaps matches TRBD1 (5 bases). Trimming removed 5 bases from V and 1 base from J, with 10 bases in between. The V gene's germline CDR1 is SEHNR and CDR2 FQNEAQ (reference sequence). This CDR3 has 14 amino acids. The CDR3: CASSPQGRTDTQYF. In nucleotides, the CDR3 is TGTGCCAGCAGCCCGCAGGGCCGCACAGATACGCAGTATTTT.

The CDR3 sequence: CASSLVAPDTQYF. The CDR3 region has the DNA TGTGCCAGCAGCTTAGTTGCGCCAGATACGCAGTATTTT. The chain is built from TRBV7-9 and TRBJ2-3; no definite D call. V was shortened by 1 base and J by 4 bases, with 6 bases between the two germline ends. Germline-derived CDR1 and CDR2 are SEHNR and FQNEAQ (reference sequence). The CDR3 runs to 13 residues. Full variable domain (rest looked up from reference TRBV7-9 and TRBJ2-3): DTGVSQNPRHKITKRGQNVTFRCDPISEHNRLYWYRQTLGQGPEFLTYFQNEAQLEKSRLLSDRFSAERPKGSFSTLEIQRTEQGDSAMYLCASSLVAPDTQYFGPGTRLTVL.

The V and J genes are TRBV6-5 and TRBJ1-1; tentative D call: TRBD1 (5 bases). Between the trimmed V and J ends, which lost 2 bases and 1 base, there was a span of 11 bases. This CDR3 comprises 15 residues. Per the germline V gene, CDR1 is MNHEY and CDR2 is SVGAGI. CDR3 DNA: TGTGCCAGCAGTTACCAGGTTGGGGGGAACACTGAAGCTTTCTTT. It translates to CASSYQVGGNTEAFF.

A remark on this clone: The sample has other DNA sequences that encode this CDR3 too. The CDR3 here is CASSRQGGTEAFF. The CDR3 DNA reads TGTGCCAGCAGTCGACAGGGAGGGACTGAAGCTTTCTTT. The V and J genes are TRBV7-9 and TRBJ1-1; 7 bases map to TRBD1. The V gene end was trimmed by 6 bases and the J gene end by 5 bases; junction bases not matched to a gene: 6. The germline V gene has CDR1 SEHNR and CDR2 FQNEAQ (reference sequence). The CDR3 has 13 amino acids.

V is TRBV7-9 and J is TRBJ2-3; a weak D match, TRBD1 (6 bases). The CDR3 is 15 amino acids. Trimming shortened V by 3 bases and J by 0 bases, and 10 bases separated the two germline ends. Per the germline V gene, CDR1 is SEHNR and CDR2 is FQNEAQ (reference sequence). CDR3 residues: CASSFRQDSTDTQYF. The CDR3 coding sequence is TGTGCCAGCAGCTTCAGACAGGATAGCACAGATACGCAGTATTTT. The full variable domain, its missing parts supplied by reference TRBV7-9 and TRBJ2-3, is DTGVSQNPRHKITKRGQNVTFRCDPISEHNRLYWYRQTLGQGPEFLTYFQNEAQLEKSRLLSDRFSAERPKGSFSTLEIQRTEQGDSAMYLCASSFRQDSTDTQYFGPGTRLTVL.

The V and J genes are TRBV6-1 and TRBJ2-7; D unclear. The CDR3 has 14 amino acids. Trimming cost V 7 bases and J 7 bases, with 20 bases left between them. CDR1 is MNHNS, CDR2 SASEGT, per germline. CDR3 loop: CASIVHGLLFEQYF. The CDR3 DNA sequence: TGTGCCAGCATCGTTCATGGGCTCCTATTTGAGCAGTACTTC.

The chain couples TRBV30 to TRBJ2-1, with 8 bases matching TRBD2. The V gene end was trimmed by 2 bases and the J gene end by 8 bases; junction bases not matched to a gene: 5. The CDR3 runs 13 residues. The germline V gene encodes CDR1 GTSNPN and CDR2 SVGIG (reference sequence). CDR3 residues: CAWSSGSVDEQFF. CDR3 nucleotide sequence: TGTGCCTGGAGTAGCGGGAGTGTAGATGAGCAGTTCTTC.

The chain carries TRBV27 and TRBJ2-1; 8 nucleotides match TRBD2. In germline, CDR1 is MNHEY, CDR2 SMNVEV (reference sequence). This CDR3 is built from 16 residues. V lost 8 bases, J lost 9 bases, and 18 bases stayed unmatched. The CDR3: CASGRLATSPSGEQFF. For the CDR3, the DNA is TGTGCCAGCGGAAGACTAGCGACATCCCCAAGTGGTGAGCAGTTCTTC.

In nucleotides, the CDR3 is TGCGCCAGCAGTGAGGGAGCGGGAGAGACGGAGACCCAGTACTTC. Its protein product is CASSEGAGETETQYF. This chain joins TRBV10-1 and TRBJ2-5, with TRBD2 matching over 8 bases. Germline lookup yields CDR1 WNHNN and CDR2 SYGVQD (reference sequence). V dropped 2 bases and J dropped 5; count of bases not matched to a gene: 7. This CDR3 is built from 15 residues.

Written as DNA, the CDR3 is TGTGCCAGCAGCCTAGCGGCCACCTCCTACGAGCAGTACTTC. Its translation is CASSLAATSYEQYF. The genes are TRBV6-5 and TRBJ2-7; 7 positions agree with TRBD2. This CDR3 spans 14 amino acids. V trimming: 6 bases; J trimming: 0 bases; junction bases outside the gene matches: 5. The germline V gene encodes CDR1 MNHEY and CDR2 SVGAGI.

This clone was seen more than once but under ten times. This chain links TRBV7-2 with TRBJ2-2, with 12 nucleotides matching TRBD2. The CDR3 loop spans 17 amino acids. Per germline, CDR1 SGHTA and CDR2 FQGNSA. Germline trimming cut 4 bases from V and 6 bases from J; bases unmatched to any gene: 9. The CDR3 spells CASSSQGLAGRAGELFF. CDR3 coding DNA: TGTGCCAGCAGCTCTCAGGGACTAGCGGGTAGGGCCGGGGAGCTGTTTTTT.

In its sample, this clone was seen a few times. The rearrangement joins TRBV5-4 to TRBJ2-7; the match to TRBD2 covers 10 bases. Trimming at V came to 5 bases and at J to 6 bases, leaving 8 bases not matched to a gene. Germline loops: CDR1 SGHNT, CDR2 YYREEE (reference sequence). CDR3 size: 14 residues. CDR3 sequence: CASRGAGGGLEQYF. CDR3 in DNA: TGTGCCAGCAGAGGAGCGGGAGGGGGGCTCGAGCAGTACTTC.

This clone appeared a single time. The CDR3 here is CASSQEVLGSAGNEKLFF. The DNA of the CDR3 is TGTGCCAGCAGCCAAGAAGTCCTTGGCTCGGCAGGGAATGAAAAACTGTTTTTT. V usage is TRBV14 and J usage is TRBJ1-4, with D maybe TRBD1 (5 bases). Trimming took off 0 bases at V and 5 bases at J, with 19 bases between the two ends. The CDR3 contains 18 residues. Germline CDR1 reads SGHDN; CDR2 reads FVKESK. The full variable domain, rest sourced from reference TRBV14 and TRBJ1-4, is EAGVTQFPSHSVIEKGQTVTLRCDPISGHDNLYWYRRVMGKEIKFLLHFVKESKQDESGMPNNRFLAERTGGTYSTLKVQPAELEDSGVYFCASSQEVLGSAGNEKLFFGSGTQLSVL.

The chain has TRBV4-2 and TRBJ2-1, with 13 nucleotides matching TRBD2. V lost 0 bases to trimming and J lost 9 bases; unmatched junction nucleotides: 5. The germline gives CDR1 LGHNA, CDR2 YNFKEQ. The CDR3 runs to 16 residues. The CDR3 DNA reads as TGTGCCAGCAGCCAAGATAGGACTAGCGGGAGAATTGAGCAGTTCTTC. Its translation is CASSQDRTSGRIEQFF.

The chain has TRBV29-1 and TRBJ1-2; 8 nucleotides agree with TRBD1. The germline gives CDR1 SQVTM, CDR2 ANQGSEA. The CDR3 is made up of 13 amino acids. The V gene end was trimmed by 3 bases and the J gene end by 4 bases; junction bases not matched to a gene: 4. The DNA of the CDR3 is TGCAGCGTTGATCCAGGGGGCCTCTATGGCTACACCTTC. As protein: CSVDPGGLYGYTF.

This rearrangement joins TRBV5-1 to TRBJ2-5; a weak D match, TRBD2 (7 bases). Trimming removed 1 base at V and 5 bases at J, with 12 bases between. The CDR3 length is 14 residues. Germline loops: CDR1 SGHRS, CDR2 YFSETQ. CDR3 DNA: TGCGCCAGCAGCTTGTCACAGGGAGGGGAGACCCAGTACTTC. Protein sequence: CASSLSQGGETQYF.

The CDR3 sequence: CASSLGLNSYEQYF. The CDR3 region has the DNA TGCGCCAGCAGCCTGGGACTAAACTCCTACGAGCAGTACTTC. The chain uses TRBV4-1 and TRBJ2-7, with TRBD2 matching over 7 bases. Germline V CDR1 and CDR2: MGHRA, YSYEKL. This CDR3 has 14 amino acids. The V and J ends lost 4 bases and 0 bases, in that order; junction bases with no gene match: 3.

This clone was counted only a few times. V is TRBV28 and J is TRBJ1-1; D is unresolved. The germline CDR1 and CDR2 sequences are MDHEN and SYDVKM. V was shortened by 3 bases and J by 10 bases, with 12 bases between the two germline ends. This CDR3 contains 12 residues. The CDR3 spells CASSFQTGGAFF. CDR3 coding DNA: TGTGCCAGCAGTTTTCAAACGGGTGGAGCTTTCTTT. The complete variable domain, with remaining parts taken from reference TRBV28 and TRBJ1-1, reads DVKVTQSSRYLVKRTGEKVFLECVQDMDHENMFWYRQDPGLGLRLIYFSYDVKMKEKGDIPEGYSVSREKKERFSLILESASTNQTSMYLCASSFQTGGAFFGQGTRLTVV.

The chain joins TRBV19 to TRBJ2-2; 8 positions agree with TRBD2. After removal of 6 bases from V and 4 bases from J, the junction contained 10 bases not matched to a gene. Germline CDR1 reads LNHDA; CDR2 reads SQIVND (reference sequence). This CDR3 is built from 16 residues. CDR3 sequence reads: CASRLHSSGGTGELFF. CDR3 nucleotides: TGTGCCAGTAGACTACATTCCAGCGGGGGCACCGGGGAGCTGTTTTTT.

This chain joins TRBV10-1 and TRBJ2-3; TRBD1 agrees at 7 bases. CDR3 length: 15 amino acids. Germline-derived CDR1 and CDR2 are WNHNN and SYGVQD (reference sequence). Trimming removed 3 bases from V and 0 bases from J; junction bases left unmatched: 3. The CDR3 reads CASSDETGSTDTQYF. DNA for the CDR3: TGCGCCAGCAGTGACGAGACAGGGAGCACAGATACGCAGTATTTT.

Notes on this clone: Relative to the germline gene, one junction end is altered; a read error may explain this. This chain links TRBV11-2 with TRBJ2-7; TRBD1 aligns across 7 bases. The germline V gene has CDR1 SGHAT and CDR2 FQNNGV. This CDR3 region has 15 residues. The CDR3 DNA is TGTGCCAGCAGCCTAGAGGGGACAGACTCCTACGAGCAGTACTTC. Translated, it gives CASSLEGTDSYEQYF.

V and J are TRBV29-1 and TRBJ2-7; no definite D call. The V end was cut by 5 bases, the J end by 3 bases, with 8 bases between. This CDR3 contains 11 residues. CDR1 is SQVTM, CDR2 ANQGSEA, per germline. As DNA, the CDR3 is TGCAGCGTTTTTCTCGACTACGAGCAGTACTTC. Translating it yields CSVFLDYEQYF.

J is TRBJ1-1 and V is TRBV7-2; D is possibly TRBD1 (6 bases). This CDR3 comprises 12 residues. V lost 9 bases to trimming and J lost 5 bases, with 13 bases between them. Per the germline V gene, CDR1 is SGHTA and CDR2 is FQGNSA. The chain's CDR3 is CASAYRETEAFF. The CDR3 region has the DNA TGTGCCAGTGCCTACAGGGAAACTGAAGCTTTCTTT.

On this clone: At the DNA level, this CDR3 is encoded by other sequences in the same sample as well. CDR3 residues: CAWSVGGLNTEAFF. In nucleotides, the CDR3 is TGTGCCTGGAGTGTAGGGGGATTGAACACTGAAGCTTTCTTT. The V and J genes are TRBV30 and TRBJ1-1, with D possibly matching TRBD1 (6 bases). From germline, CDR1 is GTSNPN and CDR2 SVGIG (reference sequence). CDR3 length: 14 amino acids. Trimming shortened V by 0 bases and J by 0 bases, and 8 bases separated the two germline ends.

V usage is TRBV18 and J usage is TRBJ2-5, with 7 bases that match TRBD1. V trimming: 8 bases; J trimming: 0 bases; junction bases outside the gene matches: 3. Germline assignment: CDR1 KGHSH and CDR2 LQKENI. The CDR3 contains 13 residues. CDR3 in amino acids: CASLGTDQETQYF. CDR3 DNA sequence: TGTGCCAGCCTCGGGACAGACCAAGAGACCCAGTACTTC.

The rearrangement joins TRBV7-2 to TRBJ2-5; TRBD1 aligns across 7 bases. Trimming at V came to 7 bases and at J to 0 bases, leaving 14 bases not matched to a gene. Germline loops: CDR1 SGHTA, CDR2 FQGNSA. CDR3 length: 17 residues. The CDR3 DNA reads as TGTGCCAGCAACGAATCACCGGGACAGCGGTACCAAGAGACCCAGTACTTC. Translation gives CASNESPGQRYQETQYF.

This clone appeared once. The genes are TRBV14 and TRBJ2-2, with 7 positions matching TRBD1. Germline CDR1 and CDR2: SGHDN and FVKESK. V gave up 5 bases and J gave up 5 bases; unmatched junction bases: 11. The CDR3 consists of 16 residues. CDR3 sequence: CASSAGGTGDTGELFF. CDR3 nucleotide sequence: TGTGCCAGCAGCGCCGGAGGTACAGGGGATACCGGGGAGCTGTTTTTT.

This chain connects TRBV5-1 to TRBJ2-1; 8 bases line up with TRBD2. Per germline, CDR1 SGHRS and CDR2 YFSETQ. This CDR3 has 16 residues. The V gene end was trimmed by 5 bases and the J gene end by 2 bases; junction bases not matched to a gene: 9. CDR3 in amino acids: CASSLEGTSPYNEQFF. The DNA of the CDR3 is TGCGCCAGCAGTCTTGAGGGGACTAGTCCCTACAATGAGCAGTTCTTC.

This clone was counted only a few times. The gene calls are TRBV27 and TRBJ2-1; TRBD2 aligns across 13 bases. Germline lookup yields CDR1 MNHEY and CDR2 SMNVEV (reference sequence). The length of the CDR3 is 15 residues. V was clipped by 7 bases and J by 10 bases; unmatched bases: 10. The DNA for the CDR3 is TGTGCCAGCACTGAATGGACTAGCGGGAGCCGGGAGCAGTTCTTC. It translates to CASTEWTSGSREQFF.

The chain employs TRBV6-4 and TRBJ1-2; 7 positions agree with TRBD1. The V gene's germline CDR1 is MRHNA and CDR2 SNTAGT. Germline trimming cut 8 bases from V and 4 bases from J; bases unmatched to any gene: 19. There are 17 residues in the CDR3. The CDR3 is CASSSDRDSTNFYGYTF. The CDR3 coding sequence is TGTGCCAGCTCTTCAGACAGGGACAGCACGAACTTCTATGGCTACACCTTC.